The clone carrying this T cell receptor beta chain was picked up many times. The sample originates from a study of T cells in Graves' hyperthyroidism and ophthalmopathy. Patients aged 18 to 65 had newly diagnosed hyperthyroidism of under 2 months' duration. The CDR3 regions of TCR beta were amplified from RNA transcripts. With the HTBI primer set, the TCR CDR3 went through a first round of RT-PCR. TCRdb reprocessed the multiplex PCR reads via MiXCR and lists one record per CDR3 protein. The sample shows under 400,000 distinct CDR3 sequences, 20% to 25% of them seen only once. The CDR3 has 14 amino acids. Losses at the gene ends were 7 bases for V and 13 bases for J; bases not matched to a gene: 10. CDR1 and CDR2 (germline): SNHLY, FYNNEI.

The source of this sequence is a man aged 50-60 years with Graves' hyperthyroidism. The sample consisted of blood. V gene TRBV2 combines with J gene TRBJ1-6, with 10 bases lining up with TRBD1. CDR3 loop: CASTDRGLRDPLHF. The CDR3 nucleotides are TGTGCCAGCACTGACAGGGGGCTACGCGATCCCCTCCACTTT.